The 2 T cell receptor beta chains below were found in one sample sequenced in a study of response to subunit inactivated influenza vaccine. One entry per CDR3 protein, called by TCRdb with MiXCR from the RT-PCR reads. The table shows approximately 520,000 distinct CDR3 sequences, with about 15% occurring only once. The starting material was CD4+ T cells sorted from PBMCs, obtained 23 to 25 months after vaccination. The receptors were gathered from a man aged 50 to 75 who received an inactivated influenza vaccine.

The chain employs TRBV4-1 and TRBJ2-4; D perhaps matches TRBD2 (6 bases). CDR3 size: 17 residues. Per germline, CDR1 MGHRA and CDR2 YSYEKL. Trimming pared 8 bases from V and 0 bases from J, leaving 20 bases between. CDR3 bases: TGCGCCAGCCGGGATGTACGGCGGGACCAAGCCAAAAACATTCAGTACTTC. This sequence encodes CASRDVRRDQAKNIQYF.

V and J are TRBV12-3 or TRBV12-4 and TRBJ2-7, with a possible D match to TRBD1 (5 bases). The CDR3 consists of 14 residues. V dropped 5 bases and J dropped 1 base, with 12 bases sitting between them. CDR3 region: CASSLDRFSYEQYF. The DNA of the CDR3 is TGTGCCAGCAGTCTCGACAGATTTTCCTACGAGCAGTACTTC.